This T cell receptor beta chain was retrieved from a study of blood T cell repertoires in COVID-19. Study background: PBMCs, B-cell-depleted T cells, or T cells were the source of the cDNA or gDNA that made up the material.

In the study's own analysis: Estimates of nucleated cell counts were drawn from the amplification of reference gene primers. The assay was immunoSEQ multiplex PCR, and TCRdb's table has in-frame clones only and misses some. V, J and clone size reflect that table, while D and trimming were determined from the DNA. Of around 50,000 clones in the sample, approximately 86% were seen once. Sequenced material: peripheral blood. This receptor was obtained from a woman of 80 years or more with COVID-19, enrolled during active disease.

CDR3 in amino acids: CASSHGTRGMNTEAFF. Here the CDR3 DNA reads TGTGCCAGCAGCCACGGGACAAGGGGGATGAACACTGAAGCTTTCTTT. The V gene is TRBV11-2, the J gene TRBJ1-1; D may be TRBD1 (6 bases). Trimming shortened V by 5 bases and J by 0 bases, and 16 bases separated the two germline ends. The CDR3 covers 16 residues. CDR1 SGHAT and CDR2 FQNNGV come from the germline V gene.